The source of this T cell receptor beta chain is a study of vaccination effects on CD4 cells after COVID-19. Peptide-pool stimulation followed by sequencing identified expanded antigen-specific CD4+ clonotypes in the ViraFEST assay. Isolation of CD4+ T cells took place after less than 12 days of culture. The healthy vaccine recipients, who had no prior SARS-CoV-2 infection, showed negative nucleocapsid antibodies. Study-wide results and limits: Cross-reaction with common cold coronaviruses was seen in only 1 of 255 vaccine-induced clones from healthy vaccinees. There was marked clonal contraction among infection- and vaccine-induced clones late after vaccination.

This clone appeared once. As yet, its antigen is unknown. The assay was immunoSEQ multiplex PCR, and TCRdb's table has in-frame clones only and misses some. The table lists 65,000 or so clones, 60% to 80% of them singletons. Germline assignment: CDR1 SGDLS and CDR2 YYNGEE. This CDR3 comprises 17 residues. Trimming stripped 2 bases from V and 4 bases from J, with 21 bases between. This specimen consisted of CD4+ T cells from PBMCs cultured with HCoV-NL63 spike peptides, obtained before COVID-19 vaccination. This chain uses TRBV9 with TRBJ1-2, with D perhaps matching TRBD1 (5 bases). The sequence derives from a human donor who received a COVID-19 vaccine. CDR3 residues: CASSVLPGRGGFYGYTF. As DNA, the CDR3 is TGTGCCAGCAGCGTCCTCCCCGGGAGGGGAGGTTTCTATGGCTACACCTTC.